Listed here are 23 T cell receptor beta chains from one sample, sequenced in a study of T cell responses to AZD1222 COVID-19 vaccine. The protocol was immunoSEQ multiplex PCR, while the TCRdb copy is restricted to in-frame clones and leaves out a portion. The data hold about 86,000 clones, with around 90% observed a single time. Sequencing used peripheral blood, obtained on day 0 of AZD1222 vaccination. The receptors stem from an adult in good health.

The chain employs TRBV6-5 and TRBJ2-2, with no clear D. This CDR3 has 14 amino acids. Germline lookup yields CDR1 MNHEY and CDR2 SVGAGI. V was pared by 5 bases and J by 7 bases, with 14 bases between. The CDR3 reads CASSLQAKNGELFF. Here the CDR3 DNA reads TGTGCCAGCAGTCTCCAGGCCAAGAACGGGGAGCTGTTTTTT.

In this sample, this clone turned up a few times. J is TRBJ2-1 and V is TRBV19; a weak D match, TRBD1 (5 bases). The CDR3 sequence is 14 residues long. CDR1 LNHDA and CDR2 SQIVND come from the germline V gene (reference sequence). V lost 0 bases, J lost 7 bases, and 10 bases lay in between. As DNA, the CDR3 is TGTGCCAGTAGTATAGATGGCAGGGTTAATGAGCAGTTCTTC. It yields the protein CASSIDGRVNEQFF.

The V gene is TRBV2, the J gene TRBJ1-5, with a tentative D call TRBD1 (5 bases). The germline V gene has CDR1 SNHLY and CDR2 FYNNEI. Trimming shortened V by 8 bases and J by 0 bases, and 14 bases separated the two germline ends. This CDR3 has 15 residues. Here the CDR3 reads CASSGLTNSNQPQHF. CDR3 DNA sequence: TGTGCCAGCTCAGGGCTCACAAATAGCAATCAGCCCCAGCATTTT.

The chain combines TRBV27 with TRBJ1-1, with 7 bases matching TRBD1. The CDR3 is made up of 15 amino acids. CDR1 is MNHEY, CDR2 SMNVEV, per germline (reference sequence). The V segment lost 6 bases and the J segment 0 bases; nucleotides outside the gene matches: 7. This chain's CDR3 is CASRRSGQMNTEAFF. For the CDR3, the DNA is TGTGCCAGCAGAAGATCGGGACAGATGAACACTGAAGCTTTCTTT.

The chain recombines TRBV18 with TRBJ1-1, with 8 positions matching TRBD1. The ends lost 4 bases at V and 0 bases at J; junction bases unmatched: 4. CDR1 is KGHSH, CDR2 LQKENI, per germline. There are 15 residues in the CDR3. CDR3 loop: CASSLDRVVNTEAFF. The CDR3 nucleotides read TGTGCCAGCTCACTGGACAGGGTGGTGAACACTGAAGCTTTCTTT.

V gene TRBV11-2 combines with J gene TRBJ2-7; D ambiguous. V lost 1 base and J lost 6, with 10 bases in between. The CDR3 contains 13 residues. CDR1 is SGHAT, CDR2 FQNNGV, per germline. As DNA, the CDR3 is TGTGCCAGCAGCTTAGGTGGCAGCCGCGAGCAGTACTTC. This gives the protein CASSLGGSREQYF.

The gene calls are TRBV4-3 and TRBJ2-7; TRBD2 matches at 11 bases. Trimming removed 1 base from V and 7 bases from J; junction bases left unmatched: 9. This CDR3 contains 16 residues. The germline V gene has CDR1 LGHNA and CDR2 YSLEER. The CDR3 sequence is CASSQATSGGSAEQYF. CDR3 sequence (DNA): TGCGCCAGCAGCCAAGCAACTAGCGGGGGCTCTGCGGAGCAGTACTTC.

The chain links TRBV4-1 to TRBJ2-2; D might be TRBD2 (5 bases). CDR3 length: 15 amino acids. Germline CDR1 and CDR2: MGHRA and YSYEKL. The ends were cut back, 1 base at V and 4 bases at J, with 10 bases in the middle. The CDR3 nucleotides are TGCGCCAGCAGCCAAGTCTTAGGAGGCACCGGGGAGCTGTTTTTT. Encoded protein: CASSQVLGGTGELFF.

This chain joins TRBV28 and TRBJ2-7, with D uncertain. Trimming took off 2 bases at V and 6 bases at J, with 11 bases between the two ends. This CDR3 is 13 amino acids long. Germline CDR1 and CDR2: MDHEN and SYDVKM. The CDR3: CASSLSAPFEQYF. DNA for the CDR3: TGTGCCAGCAGTTTAAGCGCCCCCTTCGAGCAGTACTTC.

This clone was detected a few times. V usage is TRBV5-8 and J usage is TRBJ1-5; D perhaps matches TRBD1 (6 bases). Germline V lookup: CDR1 SGHTS, CDR2 YDEGEE. The V and J ends lost 2 bases and 4 bases respectively, with 7 bases between them. The length of the CDR3 is 13 residues. This CDR3 is CASSFTGNQPQHF. CDR3 nucleotide sequence: TGTGCCAGCAGCTTCACAGGGAATCAGCCCCAGCATTTT.

The chain is built from TRBV4-1 and TRBJ1-2, with a tentative D call TRBD1 (6 bases). Germline V gene data show CDR1 as MGHRA and CDR2 as YSYEKL. This CDR3 comprises 17 residues. V was shortened by 0 bases and J by 3 bases, with 17 bases between the two germline ends. The CDR3 DNA sequence: TGCGCCAGCAGCCAAGAGCCCGGGGCAGGGGTGGACTATGGCTACACCTTC. It yields the protein CASSQEPGAGVDYGYTF.

This chain uses TRBV7-9 with TRBJ2-4, with 11 positions matching TRBD2. Trimming removed 5 bases from V and 1 base from J; junction bases left unmatched: 4. CDR3 length equals 16 residues. Germline CDR1 and CDR2: SEHNR and FQNEAQ (reference sequence). This chain's CDR3 is CASSPTSGSAKNIQYF. In DNA, the CDR3 is TGTGCCAGCAGCCCAACTAGCGGGAGTGCCAAAAACATTCAGTACTTC.

V usage is TRBV6-1 and J usage is TRBJ2-7; 7 nucleotides align to TRBD2. With 1 base clipped from V and 3 bases from J, the junction kept 6 bases outside the gene matches. Germline V lookup: CDR1 MNHNS, CDR2 SASEGT. This CDR3 has 15 amino acids. The CDR3 loop reads CASSEVVGGNYEQYF. CDR3 nucleotide sequence: TGTGCCAGCAGTGAAGTGGTCGGGGGGAACTACGAGCAGTACTTC.

The chain carries TRBV5-1 and TRBJ1-2, with D possibly matching TRBD1 (5 bases). This CDR3 has 14 residues. V gave up 1 base and J gave up 7 bases, with 14 bases separating them. Germline CDR1 reads SGHRS; CDR2 reads YFSETQ. The DNA of the CDR3 is TGCGCCAGCAGCTTGAGTGGCAGGGAGGGTGGCTACACCTTC. It translates to CASSLSGREGGYTF.

The chain uses TRBV6-1 and TRBJ2-7, with D unclear. The V end lost 1 base, the J end lost 3 bases, and 1 base lay between the germline ends. Per germline, CDR1 MNHNS and CDR2 SASEGT. The CDR3 contains 11 residues. Here the CDR3 DNA reads TGTGCCAGCAGTGAAGGCTACGAGCAGTACTTC. Residues: CASSEGYEQYF.

V and J are TRBV6-1 and TRBJ1-5, with D maybe TRBD1 (6 bases). CDR3 length: 14 residues. Germline CDR1 MNHNS, CDR2 SASEGT. Trimming took off 0 bases at V and 6 bases at J, with 9 bases between the two ends. The CDR3 DNA sequence: TGTGCCAGCAGTGAAGCGATGGGGGCTCAGCCCCAGCATTTT. Its translation is CASSEAMGAQPQHF.

The gene calls are TRBV7-9 and TRBJ2-1, with D uncertain. The germline V gene encodes CDR1 SEHNR and CDR2 FQNEAQ (reference sequence). This CDR3 is 12 amino acids long. Trimming removed 5 bases from V and 5 bases from J, with 7 bases in between. In DNA, the CDR3 is TGTGCCAGCAGCCCCCAGAACAATGAGCAGTTCTTC. This sequence encodes CASSPQNNEQFF.

The rearrangement links TRBV10-3 to TRBJ2-1; 11 positions match TRBD2. After removal of 2 bases from V and 5 bases from J, the junction contained 5 bases not matched to a gene. CDR3 size: 16 residues. CDR1 is ENHRY and CDR2 is SYGVKD in the germline V gene. The CDR3 bases are TGTGCCATCAGTGAGCCTAGCGGGAGGACTAACAATGAGCAGTTCTTC. Translating it yields CAISEPSGRTNNEQFF.

V usage is TRBV10-3 and J usage is TRBJ1-2; 9 nucleotides align to TRBD1. Per the germline V gene, CDR1 is ENHRY and CDR2 is SYGVKD. V gave up 8 bases and J gave up 4 bases; unmatched junction bases: 5. The CDR3 runs to 13 residues. CDR3 DNA: TGTGCCATCTCCCGGACAGGGGCCTATGGCTACACCTTC. Translated, it gives CAISRTGAYGYTF.

The chain links TRBV6-1 to TRBJ1-2; a possible D gene is TRBD1 (5 bases). Trimming stripped 0 bases from V and 9 bases from J, with 14 bases between. The CDR3 runs to 14 residues. The germline CDR1 and CDR2 sequences are MNHNS and SASEGT. The DNA of the CDR3 is TGTGCCAGCAGTGAAGCGTTAGGGACCGCAAGCTACACCTTC. This sequence encodes CASSEALGTASYTF.

The rearrangement uses TRBV7-9 and TRBJ1-4, with D tentatively TRBD1 (5 bases). CDR1 is SEHNR and CDR2 is FQNEAQ in the germline V gene (reference sequence). This CDR3 spans 15 amino acids. The ends were cut back, 3 bases at V and 0 bases at J, with 8 bases in the middle. The CDR3 loop is CASSFGHATNEKLFF. As DNA, the CDR3 is TGTGCCAGCAGCTTCGGACATGCAACTAATGAAAAACTGTTTTTT.

The chain combines TRBV4-1 with TRBJ2-1; 7 bases map to TRBD2. Germline V gene lookup returns CDR1 MGHRA and CDR2 YSYEKL. V was clipped by 5 bases and J by 0 bases; unmatched bases: 7. CDR3 length equals 16 residues. The DNA for the CDR3 is TGCGCCAGCAGCGCCGGCGGGGGTAGCTCCTACAATGAGCAGTTCTTC. This gives the protein CASSAGGGSSYNEQFF.

A few counts support this clone. This rearrangement joins TRBV5-4 to TRBJ2-5, with D hard to call. The CDR3 extends over 13 amino acids. Germline-derived CDR1 and CDR2 are SGHNT and YYREEE (reference sequence). V was clipped by 2 bases and J by 0 bases, with 5 bases between them. The CDR3 DNA is TGTGCCAGCAGCTTTTTGGACCAAGAGACCCAGTACTTC. As protein: CASSFLDQETQYF.